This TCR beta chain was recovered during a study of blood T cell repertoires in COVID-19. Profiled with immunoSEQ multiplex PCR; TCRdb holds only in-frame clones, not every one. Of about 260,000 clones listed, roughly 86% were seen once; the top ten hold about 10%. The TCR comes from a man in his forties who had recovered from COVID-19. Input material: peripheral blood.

The CDR3 nucleotides are TGTGCCAGCAGCCCGAACGTACAGAGGAACACTGAAGCTTTCTTT. This codes for CASSPNVQRNTEAFF. The chain links TRBV9 to TRBJ1-1, with D uncertain. The germline V gene has CDR1 SGDLS and CDR2 YYNGEE. Trimming removed 4 bases at V and 1 base at J, with 14 bases between. This CDR3 region has 15 residues.